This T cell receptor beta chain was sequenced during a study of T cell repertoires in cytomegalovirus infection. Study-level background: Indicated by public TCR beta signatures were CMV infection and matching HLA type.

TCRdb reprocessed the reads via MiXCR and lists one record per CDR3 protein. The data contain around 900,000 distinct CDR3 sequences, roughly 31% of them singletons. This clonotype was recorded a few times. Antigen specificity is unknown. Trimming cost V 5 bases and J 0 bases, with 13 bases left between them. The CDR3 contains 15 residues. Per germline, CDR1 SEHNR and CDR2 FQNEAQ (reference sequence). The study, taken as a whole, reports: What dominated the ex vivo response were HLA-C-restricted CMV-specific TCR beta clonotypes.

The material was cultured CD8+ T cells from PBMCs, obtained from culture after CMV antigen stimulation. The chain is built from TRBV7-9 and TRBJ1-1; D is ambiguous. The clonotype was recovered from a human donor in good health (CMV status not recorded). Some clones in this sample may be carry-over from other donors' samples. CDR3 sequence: CASSRLGGVNTEAFF. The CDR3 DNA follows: TGTGCCAGCAGCCGTCTGGGAGGCGTGAACACTGAAGCTTTCTTT.